This T cell receptor beta chain was captured by sequencing in a study of identical twins. Study results and caveats: In cord blood, abundant beta clonotypes had fewer insertions; memory showed no trend. Shared out-of-frame alpha sequences (those common to twins) showed excess low generation probability.

Comment on this clonotype: Antigen: not known.

The CDR3 totals 16 residues. Germline lookup yields CDR1 SGHVS and CDR2 FNYEAQ. Trimming removed 2 bases from V and 1 base from J; junction bases left unmatched: 6. Unique molecular identifiers were present on cDNA, and template switching added a universal primer site. TCRdb reprocessed the 5' RACE reads via MiXCR and lists one record per CDR3 protein. This sample has 420,000 or so distinct CDR3 sequences, with under 20% found just once. V is TRBV7-6 and J is TRBJ2-5; 8 bases are shared with TRBD1. The sample taken for sequencing was naive T cells sorted from blood. This TCR was recovered from a middle-aged man in good health. CDR3 sequence (DNA): TGTGCCAGCAGCTTATTTCAGGGGGCCGCCCAAGAGACCCAGTACTTC. This translates into CASSLFQGAAQETQYF.